Included here is one T cell receptor beta chain sequence, with context. Per the germline V gene, CDR1 is SGHTS and CDR2 is YDEGEE. V was trimmed by 4 bases and J by 3 bases, leaving 13 bases between them. CDR3 length: 14 residues. Libraries were prepared by immunoSEQ multiplex PCR; TCRdb keeps only in-frame clonotypes and omits some of them. Here the sample spans 100,000 or so clones, about 94% being singletons. The data stem from a study of T cell changes during pregnancy in multiple sclerosis. The TCR comes from a female donor with multiple sclerosis, enrolled in a pregnancy study. This chain connects TRBV5-8 to TRBJ1-2; a possible D gene is TRBD1 (5 bases). The specimen comprised peripheral blood, sampled after pregnancy. CDR3 amino acids: CASSRDSYYYGYTF. The CDR3 nucleotides are TGTGCCAGCAGCCGAGACAGTTACTACTATGGCTACACCTTC.